This T cell receptor beta chain was retrieved from a study of control samples from healthy donors and cancer patients. Generated by immunoSEQ multiplex PCR, the TCRdb table keeps only in-frame clones and is missing some. The sample has 80,000 or so clones; 91% are singletons. Germline V gene lookup returns CDR1 DFQATT and CDR2 SNEGSKA (reference sequence). This CDR3 spans 10 amino acids. Trimming left V 0 bases short and J 14 bases short, with 10 bases between. The V and J genes are TRBV20-1 and TRBJ1-2; no clear D gene. The receptor's source is a man aged 50 or older in good health. The sequenced material came from blood. Here the CDR3 reads CSARDVNGTF. The CDR3 region has the DNA TGCAGTGCTAGAGACGTTAATGGAACCTTC.